The 12 T cell receptor beta chains below were found in one sample sequenced in a study of T cell responses to AZD1222 COVID-19 vaccine. Measured with immunoSEQ multiplex PCR; TCRdb has only the in-frame clones, and not every one. The repertoire holds tens of thousands of clones, with approximately 83% as singletons. The sample here was peripheral blood, taken on day 0 of AZD1222 vaccination. These receptors were obtained from an adult in good health.

The chain uses TRBV30 and TRBJ2-1; TRBD2 aligns across 8 bases. This CDR3 is 15 amino acids long. Trimming took 4 bases from V and 7 from J; bases not matched to a gene: 12. Germline V lookup: CDR1 GTSNPN, CDR2 SVGIG (reference sequence). CDR3: CAWTKARGRRNEQFF. The CDR3 nucleotides are TGTGCCTGGACTAAGGCACGCGGGAGGCGGAATGAGCAGTTCTTC.

This sequence joins TRBV28 and TRBJ1-3; the D is unclear. This CDR3 has 16 amino acids. Trimming pared 3 bases from V and 0 bases from J, leaving 12 bases between. Germline CDR1 reads MDHEN; CDR2 reads SYDVKM. CDR3 amino acids: CASSLEAQVSGNTIYF. CDR3 sequence (DNA): TGTGCCAGCAGTTTGGAGGCGCAGGTCTCTGGAAACACCATATATTTT.

The V and J genes are TRBV18 and TRBJ1-1; D is unclear. Deletions cut 2 bases from V and 8 bases from J, with 12 bases between. Germline V gene lookup returns CDR1 KGHSH and CDR2 LQKENI. The CDR3 runs to 13 residues. The DNA of the CDR3 is TGTGCCAGCTCACCAGGGGAAGGTACGGAAGCTTTCTTT. Translation: CASSPGEGTEAFF.

This clone was counted between two and nine times. The chain employs TRBV20-1 and TRBJ1-2, with D uncertain. This CDR3 has 11 residues. Trimming removed 3 bases from V and 3 bases from J, with 5 bases in between. The germline V gene has CDR1 DFQATT and CDR2 SNEGSKA (reference sequence). CDR3: CSASSDYGYTF. CDR3 nucleotide sequence: TGCAGTGCTAGTTCCGACTATGGCTACACCTTC.

The chain recombines TRBV7-9 with TRBJ1-3, with D hard to call. Per germline, CDR1 SEHNR and CDR2 FQNEAQ (reference sequence). The CDR3 contains 14 residues. The V and J ends lost 3 bases and 0 bases respectively, with 6 bases between them. DNA for the CDR3: TGTGCCAGCAGCTTTAAGAACTCTGGAAACACCATATATTTT. This gives the protein CASSFKNSGNTIYF.

V usage is TRBV7-9 and J usage is TRBJ2-2, with 13 bases matching TRBD2. The CDR3 sequence is 18 residues long. Per germline, CDR1 SEHNR and CDR2 FQNEAQ (reference sequence). The J segment lost 5 bases and the V segment lost 5 bases, leaving 11 bases of the junction unmatched. The DNA for the CDR3 is TGTGCCAGCAGCCGTTTACGGGGACTAGCGGGAACGACCGGGGAGCTGTTTTTT. Protein product: CASSRLRGLAGTTGELFF.

The rearrangement uses TRBV5-1 and TRBJ2-7; 10 bases are a match to TRBD1. Germline V lookup: CDR1 SGHRS, CDR2 YFSETQ. Trimming at V came to 0 bases and at J to 2 bases, leaving 5 bases not matched to a gene. CDR3 length equals 16 residues. CDR3 in amino acids: CASSLAPGQGPYEQYF. The CDR3 bases are TGCGCCAGCAGCTTGGCCCCGGGACAGGGGCCCTACGAGCAGTACTTC. Together with reference TRBV5-1 and TRBJ2-7, the CDR3 gives the full variable domain: KAGVTQTPRYLIKTRGQQVTLSCSPISGHRSVSWYQQTPGQGLQFLFEYFSETQRNKGNFPGRFSGRQFSNSRSEMNVSTLELGDSALYLCASSLAPGQGPYEQYFGPGTRLTVT.

V usage is TRBV5-1 and J usage is TRBJ2-5; 7 bases line up with TRBD2. There are 15 residues in the CDR3. Germline CDR1 reads SGHRS; CDR2 reads YFSETQ. V gave up 1 base and J gave up 4 bases; unmatched junction bases: 7. The CDR3 region is CASSLSAGASETQYF. CDR3 sequence (DNA): TGCGCCAGCAGCTTGAGTGCGGGAGCCTCAGAGACCCAGTACTTC.

For the CDR3, the DNA is TGTGCCAGCAAACTCGGGGTTTCCACTTCACCCCTCCACTTT. It specifies CASKLGVSTSPLHF. V usage is TRBV28 and J usage is TRBJ1-6; D is ambiguous. Between the trimmed V and J ends, which lost 7 bases and 9 bases, there was a span of 16 bases. Per germline, CDR1 MDHEN and CDR2 SYDVKM. The CDR3 spans 14 residues.

The chain couples TRBV7-9 to TRBJ2-1; TRBD2 matches at 12 bases. Per germline, CDR1 SEHNR and CDR2 FQNEAQ (reference sequence). This CDR3 comprises 13 residues. V trimming: 3 bases; J trimming: 10 bases; junction bases outside the gene matches: 1. CDR3 nucleotide sequence: TGTGCCAGCAGCTTTGGGACTAGCGGGGAGCAGTTCTTC. Translated: CASSFGTSGEQFF.

V and J are TRBV2 and TRBJ1-2; the D is unclear. Between the trimmed V and J ends, which lost 3 bases and 0 bases, there was a span of 8 bases. The CDR3 is 14 residues long. CDR1 SNHLY and CDR2 FYNNEI come from the germline V gene. For the CDR3, the DNA is TGTGCCAGCAGTGATTCAATCTCTAACTATGGCTACACCTTC. This translates into CASSDSISNYGYTF.

The chain combines TRBV2 with TRBJ2-6; TRBD1 or TRBD2 may be the D gene (5 bases each). V was trimmed by 3 bases and J by 3 bases, leaving 18 bases between them. The CDR3 is 18 amino acids. Germline CDR1 is SNHLY and CDR2 is FYNNEI. CDR3 in amino acids: CASSDWGIDVGGANVLTF. In DNA form, the CDR3 reads TGTGCCAGCAGTGATTGGGGGATAGATGTAGGTGGGGCCAACGTCCTGACTTTC. Full variable domain (remainder filled in from reference TRBV2 and TRBJ2-6): EPEVTQTPSHQVTQMGQEVILRCVPISNHLYFYWYRQILGQKVEFLVSFYNNEISEKSEIFDDQFSVERPDGSNFTLKIRSTKLEDSAMYFCASSDWGIDVGGANVLTFGAGSRLTVL.